The source of this TCR beta chain is a study of patients and donors after allogeneic stem cell transplantation. This clonotype has a count of ten or more. TCRdb used MiXCR to reprocess the RT-PCR reads, holding one entry per CDR3 protein. The sample contains about 960,000 distinct CDR3 sequences, about a sixth of which appear only once. The TCR sequence derives from a human donor who was either an allogeneic HSCT recipient or a stem cell or donor lymphocyte infusion donor (not recorded which). It is not recorded whose cells these are; they may come from a transplant donor. The material sequenced was blood, either unsorted or a sorted T cell fraction (not recorded which).

CDR3 residues: CATSVADRGADTQYF. In DNA, the CDR3 is TGTGCCACCAGTGTTGCGGACAGGGGAGCTGATACGCAGTATTTT. V usage is TRBV24-1 and J usage is TRBJ2-3, with 9 bases matching TRBD1. The CDR3 runs 15 residues. J was trimmed by 6 bases and V by 5 bases; bases with no gene match: 8. Germline values: CDR1 KGHDR, CDR2 SFDVKD.